The 31 T cell receptor beta chains given below trace back to one sample, sequenced in a study of cytomegalovirus exposure and HLA in healthy donors. Amplification used 60 Vbeta primers and 13 Jbeta primers. Measured with immunoSEQ multiplex PCR; TCRdb has only the in-frame clones, and not every one. The sample consists of some 140,000 clones, roughly 80% of them appearing once. Sequencing was carried out using PBMCs. The source is a woman in her sixties in good health and CMV-seronegative.

The genes are TRBV19 and TRBJ2-7; 8 bases agree with TRBD2. Per germline, CDR1 LNHDA and CDR2 SQIVND (reference sequence). The J segment lost 2 bases and the V segment lost 6 bases, leaving 12 bases of the junction unmatched. The CDR3 totals 16 residues. CDR3 sequence: CASRPAGPAGAYEQYF. The CDR3 bases are TGTGCCAGTAGGCCCGCGGGGCCAGCGGGGGCCTACGAGCAGTACTTC.

The chain combines TRBV28 with TRBJ2-3; possible D gene TRBD1, 6 bases. The CDR3 totals 14 residues. The V end lost 1 base, the J end lost 5 bases, and 10 bases lay between the germline ends. Germline lookup yields CDR1 MDHEN and CDR2 SYDVKM. CDR3 nucleotides: TGTGCCAGCAGTTTATTTTCAGGGGAAGATACGCAGTATTTT. Translating gives CASSLFSGEDTQYF.

The gene calls are TRBV2 and TRBJ2-2, with 7 bases identical to TRBD2. In germline, CDR1 is SNHLY, CDR2 FYNNEI. V shed 6 bases, J shed 5 bases, and the junction held 6 bases outside the gene matches. The CDR3 length is 14 residues. For the CDR3, the DNA is TGTGCCAGCAGGGGGAGGGCCGAGACCGGGGAGCTGTTTTTT. Its protein is CASRGRAETGELFF.

Written as DNA, the CDR3 is TGTGCCTGGAGTCCAGCTAGCGGGGCCTCCTACGAGCAGTACTTC. Its translation is CAWSPASGASYEQYF. The rearrangement links TRBV30 to TRBJ2-7; 9 bases match TRBD2. The CDR3 is 15 residues long. Germline V gives CDR1 GTSNPN, CDR2 SVGIG (reference sequence). Trimming removed 2 bases from V and 0 bases from J; junction bases left unmatched: 5.

This chain links TRBV27 with TRBJ2-1; a weak D match, TRBD1 (8 bases). The V end was cut by 7 bases, the J end by 1 base, with 11 bases between. The CDR3 covers 14 residues. The germline V gene has CDR1 MNHEY and CDR2 SMNVEV (reference sequence). CDR3 nucleotides: TGTGCCAGCAAGCGGGACAGGTCCTACAATGAGCAGTTCTTC. Its translation is CASKRDRSYNEQFF.

The gene calls are TRBV4-1 and TRBJ2-1, with TRBD2 identical over 7 bases. The CDR3 loop spans 14 amino acids. V lost 0 bases, J lost 12 bases, and 8 bases stayed unmatched. The germline gives CDR1 MGHRA, CDR2 YSYEKL. The CDR3 loop reads CASSQDAPGRGQFF. In DNA form, the CDR3 reads TGCGCCAGCAGCCAAGATGCCCCAGGGAGGGGGCAGTTCTTC.

V is TRBV18 and J is TRBJ1-2, with 10 bases identical to TRBD1. V trimming: 5 bases; J trimming: 2 bases; junction bases outside the gene matches: 8. This CDR3 region has 16 residues. Germline CDR1 and CDR2: KGHSH and LQKENI. CDR3 loop: CASSTRQGAVNYGYTF. The DNA for the CDR3 is TGTGCCAGCTCAACCCGACAGGGGGCCGTAAACTATGGCTACACCTTC.

The chain uses TRBV7-7 and TRBJ2-1, with TRBD2 matching over 8 bases. There are 15 residues in the CDR3. The germline V gene encodes CDR1 SSHAT and CDR2 FNYEAQ (reference sequence). V lost 2 bases, J lost 0 bases, and 0 bases stayed unmatched. This CDR3 reads CASSLLAGSYNEQFF. CDR3 bases: TGTGCCAGCAGCTTACTAGCGGGCTCCTACAATGAGCAGTTCTTC.

This rearrangement joins TRBV7-2 to TRBJ1-5, with D possibly being TRBD1 (5 bases). This CDR3 contains 12 residues. Trimming removed 4 bases from V and 6 bases from J, with 7 bases in between. Germline V CDR1 and CDR2: SGHTA, FQGNSA. CDR3 amino acids: CASSSGGQPQHF. For the CDR3, the DNA is TGTGCCAGCAGCTCGGGGGGTCAGCCCCAGCATTTT. Full variable domain (remainder filled in from reference TRBV7-2 and TRBJ1-5): GAGVSQSPSNKVTEKGKDVELRCDPISGHTALYWYRQSLGQGLEFLIYFQGNSAPDKSGLPSDRFSAERTGGSVSTLTIQRTQQEDSAVYLCASSSGGQPQHFGDGTRLSIL.

This clone appeared a few times. The genes are TRBV6-5 and TRBJ1-2; a weak D match, TRBD1 (5 bases). Germline V CDR1 and CDR2: MNHEY, SVGAGI. Deletions cut 6 bases from V and 0 bases from J, with 8 bases between. The CDR3 is 13 amino acids. The CDR3 loop reads CASSDRSNYGYTF. CDR3 bases: TGTGCCAGCAGCGACAGATCTAACTATGGCTACACCTTC.

The CDR3 here is CASSPQGGSEAFF. DNA for the CDR3: TGTGCCAGCTCACCACAGGGGGGGAGTGAAGCTTTCTTT. The V and J genes are TRBV18 and TRBJ1-1; D might be TRBD1 (6 bases). V was clipped by 1 base and J by 7 bases, with 10 bases between them. Germline CDR1 and CDR2: KGHSH and LQKENI. The CDR3 loop spans 13 amino acids.

The chain carries TRBV7-2 and TRBJ2-3; 7 nucleotides match TRBD1. Germline loops: CDR1 SGHTA, CDR2 FQGNSA. J lost 2 bases, V lost 1 base, and 3 bases had no gene match. The CDR3 sequence is 15 residues long. This CDR3 reads CASSLEQGYTDTQYF. In DNA form, the CDR3 reads TGTGCCAGCAGCTTAGAACAGGGGTACACAGATACGCAGTATTTT.

The chain carries TRBV5-1 and TRBJ2-4; D perhaps matches TRBD2 (6 bases). The CDR3 runs 16 residues. CDR1 and CDR2 from the germline V gene are SGHRS and YFSETQ. With 0 bases removed from V and 0 bases from J, the gap between germline ends came to 10 bases. CDR3 coding DNA: TGCGCCAGCAGCTTGGATCTGGGACTAGCCAAAAACATTCAGTACTTC. As protein: CASSLDLGLAKNIQYF.

V and J are TRBV28 and TRBJ2-1; D is perhaps TRBD1 (6 bases). CDR3 length equals 14 residues. The V gene's germline CDR1 is MDHEN and CDR2 SYDVKM. V lost 8 bases to trimming and J lost 1 base, with 12 bases between them. CDR3 sequence: CASQRQVSYNEQFF. DNA of the CDR3: TGTGCCAGCCAAAGACAGGTTTCCTACAATGAGCAGTTCTTC. The full variable domain, rest sourced from reference TRBV28 and TRBJ2-1, is DVKVTQSSRYLVKRTGEKVFLECVQDMDHENMFWYRQDPGLGLRLIYFSYDVKMKEKGDIPEGYSVSREKKERFSLILESASTNQTSMYLCASQRQVSYNEQFFGPGTRLTVL.

As for this clone: An end of the junction does not agree with germline; a read error may underlie this. The rearrangement links TRBV6-5 to TRBJ1-5; 7 bases agree with TRBD1. Per germline, CDR1 MNHEY and CDR2 SVGAGI. The CDR3 runs 14 residues. Written as DNA, the CDR3 is TGTGCCGGCAGCTTCGACAGGGTAAGGCAGCCCCAGCATTTT. It specifies CAGSFDRVRQPQHF.

The gene calls are TRBV5-1 and TRBJ2-5; 8 bases agree with TRBD2. Germline-derived CDR1 and CDR2 are SGHRS and YFSETQ. The junction had 5 bases not matched to a gene; V was cut back by 0 bases and J by 1 base. This CDR3 contains 16 residues. The CDR3 spells CASSLAVLAGQETQYF. The CDR3 coding sequence is TGCGCCAGCAGCTTGGCCGTCCTAGCGGGCCAAGAGACCCAGTACTTC.

This chain links TRBV9 with TRBJ2-7, with 9 bases lining up with TRBD2. The CDR3 contains 16 residues. Germline CDR1 reads SGDLS; CDR2 reads YYNGEE. V was pared by 4 bases and J by 4 bases, with 12 bases of the junction left unmatched. In nucleotides, the CDR3 is TGTGCCAGCAGCAAGGAACTCGCGGGAGGGCCTTACGAGCAGTACTTC. Translated, it gives CASSKELAGGPYEQYF.

The rearrangement joins TRBV28 to TRBJ2-2; D may be TRBD2 (5 bases). The germline V gene encodes CDR1 MDHEN and CDR2 SYDVKM. The CDR3 has 12 residues. V lost 8 bases to trimming and J lost 7 bases, with 11 bases between them. The CDR3 DNA reads TGTGCCAGCGGAGGACGCCGCGGGGAGCTGTTTTTT. Protein product: CASGGRRGELFF. The complete variable domain, with remaining parts taken from reference TRBV28 and TRBJ2-2, reads DVKVTQSSRYLVKRTGEKVFLECVQDMDHENMFWYRQDPGLGLRLIYFSYDVKMKEKGDIPEGYSVSREKKERFSLILESASTNQTSMYLCASGGRRGELFFGEGSRLTVL.

This clone has only a few counts. The chain combines TRBV9 with TRBJ1-1; TRBD1 might be the D (5 bases). V was pared by 3 bases and J by 1 base, with 16 bases between. The length of the CDR3 is 16 residues. CDR1 and CDR2 from the germline V gene are SGDLS and YYNGEE. CDR3 amino acids: CASSGRNTGENTEAFF. DNA for the CDR3: TGTGCCAGCAGCGGACGTAATACAGGTGAGAACACTGAAGCTTTCTTT.

The rearrangement links TRBV28 to TRBJ1-2; 9 nucleotides align to TRBD1. CDR1 and CDR2 from the germline V gene are MDHEN and SYDVKM. After removal of 3 bases from V and 10 bases from J, the junction contained 3 bases not matched to a gene. The CDR3 sequence is 12 residues long. The CDR3 spells CASSFRDRDYTF. The DNA of the CDR3 is TGTGCCAGCAGTTTTAGGGACAGGGACTACACCTTC.

The gene calls are TRBV2 and TRBJ2-5, with TRBD1 identical over 7 bases. The length of the CDR3 is 14 residues. Germline trimming cut 6 bases from V and 9 bases from J; bases unmatched to any gene: 13. Per the germline V gene, CDR1 is SNHLY and CDR2 is FYNNEI. Here the CDR3 DNA reads TGTGCCAGCAGCAGATCTGACAGGGCCGGGGCCCAGTACTTC. Its translation: CASSRSDRAGAQYF.

This chain connects TRBV7-2 to TRBJ2-2; 7 bases align to TRBD2. Trimming removed 2 bases from V and 5 bases from J; junction bases left unmatched: 5. CDR3 length: 15 amino acids. Looked up from germline, CDR1 is SGHTA and CDR2 is FQGNSA. CDR3 sequence (DNA): TGTGCCAGCAGCTTACTATTGGGGGGGACCGGGGAGCTGTTTTTT. Translating gives CASSLLLGGTGELFF.

CDR3 residues: CASRGLQETQYF. CDR3 nucleotide sequence: TGTGCCAGCCGGGGGTTACAAGAGACCCAGTACTTC. The chain is built from TRBV6-6 and TRBJ2-5; tentative D call: TRBD2 (6 bases). V gave up 8 bases and J gave up 2 bases, with 9 bases separating them. This CDR3 comprises 12 residues. Germline CDR1 and CDR2: MNHNY and SVGAGI (reference sequence).

The genes are TRBV29-1 and TRBJ2-3; D ambiguous. The CDR3 is made up of 14 amino acids. From germline, CDR1 is SQVTM and CDR2 ANQGSEA. Trimming stripped 1 base from V and 1 base from J, with 9 bases between. CDR3 DNA: TGCAGCGTTGAAGGCGCTAAAGGCACAGATACGCAGTATTTT. Translating gives CSVEGAKGTDTQYF.

As to this clone: This sample includes further DNA sequences coding for the same CDR3. The V call is TRBV11-2, the J call TRBJ1-2; D remains unclear. Per the germline V gene, CDR1 is SGHAT and CDR2 is FQNNGV. Between the trimmed V and J ends, which lost 0 bases and 2 bases, there was a span of 4 bases. The CDR3 extends over 13 amino acids. CDR3: CASSLDRNYGYTF. The CDR3 DNA reads TGTGCCAGCAGCTTAGACAGGAACTATGGCTACACCTTC.

The rearrangement joins TRBV7-9 to TRBJ2-5; tentatively, D is TRBD1 (5 bases). The J call is in doubt because the DNA end fits TRBJ2-7 better. CDR1 and CDR2 (germline): SEHNR, FQNEAQ (reference sequence). The CDR3 has 13 amino acids. The CDR3 loop reads CASSPRNRNEQYF. CDR3 DNA sequence: TGTGCCAGCAGCCCTCGAAACAGGAACGAGCAGTACTTC.

The J gene is TRBJ2-2, the V gene TRBV19; 8 bases match TRBD2. The CDR3 covers 16 residues. Germline CDR1 LNHDA, CDR2 SQIVND (reference sequence). V shed 6 bases and J 1 base; nucleotides not matched to a gene: 7. CDR3 loop: CASRSTSGGNTGELFF. The CDR3 DNA sequence: TGTGCCAGTAGAAGTACTAGCGGAGGGAACACCGGGGAGCTGTTTTTT.

A note on this clone: Sequence at one end of the junction differs from germline and may be a read error. This chain joins TRBV28 and TRBJ2-7; 8 bases map to TRBD1. The CDR3 is 13 residues long. Germline CDR1 and CDR2: MDHEN and SYDVKM. CDR3 nucleotide sequence: TGTGCCAGCAGTCCTCGGACAGGGAAGCCTCCAGGCTTC. It encodes CASSPRTGKPPGF. Based on the CDR3 plus reference TRBV28 and TRBJ2-7, the full variable domain is DVKVTQSSRYLVKRTGEKVFLECVQDMDHENMFWYRQDPGLGLRLIYFSYDVKMKEKGDIPEGYSVSREKKERFSLILESASTNQTSMYLCASSPRTGKPPGFGPGTRLTVT.

The chain carries TRBV19 and TRBJ2-5; 8 nucleotides align to TRBD2. V shed 1 base, J shed 4 bases, and the junction held 2 bases outside the gene matches. Germline V gives CDR1 LNHDA, CDR2 SQIVND (reference sequence). The CDR3 is 14 amino acids. Here the CDR3 reads CASSIGAGVETQYF. For the CDR3, the DNA is TGTGCCAGTAGTATAGGAGCGGGGGTAGAGACCCAGTACTTC.

The chain carries TRBV11-2 and TRBJ2-2; no definite D call. With 5 bases removed from V and 5 bases from J, the gap between germline ends came to 6 bases. Germline loops: CDR1 SGHAT, CDR2 FQNNGV. The CDR3 has 12 amino acids. CDR3 residues: CASSTTTGELFF. CDR3 bases: TGTGCCAGCAGCACAACAACCGGGGAGCTGTTTTTT.

This chain connects TRBV5-4 to TRBJ2-5, with TRBD2 matching over 14 bases. The V gene's germline CDR1 is SGHNT and CDR2 YYREEE (reference sequence). V trimming: 6 bases; J trimming: 5 bases; junction bases outside the gene matches: 6. There are 15 residues in the CDR3. Written as DNA, the CDR3 is TGTGCCAGCAAGACTAGCGGGGGGGCCGGGGAGACCCAGTACTTC. Its protein is CASKTSGGAGETQYF.